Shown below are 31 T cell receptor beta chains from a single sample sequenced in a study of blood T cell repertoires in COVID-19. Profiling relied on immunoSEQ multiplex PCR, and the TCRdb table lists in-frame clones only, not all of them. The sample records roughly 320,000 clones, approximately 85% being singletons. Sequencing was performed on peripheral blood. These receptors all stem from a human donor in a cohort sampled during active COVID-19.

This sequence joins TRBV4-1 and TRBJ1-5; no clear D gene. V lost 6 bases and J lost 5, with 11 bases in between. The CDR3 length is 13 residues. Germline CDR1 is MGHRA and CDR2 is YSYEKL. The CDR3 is CASSWTGDQPQHF. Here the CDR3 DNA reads TGCGCCAGCAGTTGGACCGGGGATCAGCCCCAGCATTTT.

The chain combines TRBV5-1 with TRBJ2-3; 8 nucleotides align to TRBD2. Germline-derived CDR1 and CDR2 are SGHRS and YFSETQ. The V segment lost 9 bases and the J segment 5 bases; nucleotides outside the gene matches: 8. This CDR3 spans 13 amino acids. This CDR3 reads CATTAGGGDTQYF. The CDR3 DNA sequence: TGCGCCACGACCGCGGGGGGTGGAGATACGCAGTATTTT.

The CDR3 reads CASSLMGTGRNSPLHF. For the CDR3, the DNA is TGTGCCAGCAGCCTGATGGGGACAGGGAGAAATTCACCCCTCCACTTT. The V call is TRBV7-9, the J call TRBJ1-6; 9 nucleotides match TRBD1. The CDR3 covers 16 residues. The V segment lost 5 bases and the J segment 7 bases; nucleotides outside the gene matches: 9. The germline gives CDR1 SEHNR, CDR2 FQNEAQ (reference sequence).

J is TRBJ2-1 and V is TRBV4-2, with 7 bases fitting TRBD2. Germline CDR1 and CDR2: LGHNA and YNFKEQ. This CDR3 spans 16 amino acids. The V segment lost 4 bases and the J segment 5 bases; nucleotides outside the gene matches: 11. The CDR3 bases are TGTGCCAGCAGCCGCGCGGGGGTCCAGGGTGACAATGAGCAGTTCTTC. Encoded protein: CASSRAGVQGDNEQFF.

The DNA for the CDR3 is TGTGCCAGCAGCCTAAACCTAGGGGTAGGCTACACCTTC. This encodes CASSLNLGVGYTF. J is TRBJ1-2 and V is TRBV12-3 or TRBV12-4, with a tentative D call TRBD1 (5 bases). With 6 bases removed from V and 8 bases from J, the gap between germline ends came to 16 bases. CDR3 length equals 13 residues.

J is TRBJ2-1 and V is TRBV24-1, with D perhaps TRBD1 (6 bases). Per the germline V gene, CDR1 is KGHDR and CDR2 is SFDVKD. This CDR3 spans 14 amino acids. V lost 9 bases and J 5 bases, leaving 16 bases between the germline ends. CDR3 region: CATGEGGPHNEQFF. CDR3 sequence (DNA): TGTGCCACCGGGGAAGGGGGTCCCCACAATGAGCAGTTCTTC.

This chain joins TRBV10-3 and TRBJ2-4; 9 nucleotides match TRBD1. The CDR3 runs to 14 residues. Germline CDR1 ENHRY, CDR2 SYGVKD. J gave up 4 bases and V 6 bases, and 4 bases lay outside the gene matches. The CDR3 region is CAISGGQGKNIQYF. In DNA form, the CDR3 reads TGTGCCATCAGCGGAGGACAGGGGAAAAACATTCAGTACTTC.

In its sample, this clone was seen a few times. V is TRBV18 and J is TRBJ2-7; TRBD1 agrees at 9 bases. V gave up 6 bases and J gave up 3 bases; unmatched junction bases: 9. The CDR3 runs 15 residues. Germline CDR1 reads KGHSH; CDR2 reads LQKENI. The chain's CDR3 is CASSLKGGQGYEQYF. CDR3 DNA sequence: TGTGCCAGCTCCCTCAAGGGGGGACAGGGCTACGAGCAGTACTTC.

The CDR3 here is CASSEHYGTVANYGYTF. In DNA form, the CDR3 reads TGTGCCAGTAGTGAGCACTACGGGACAGTAGCTAACTATGGCTACACCTTC. The chain is built from TRBV19 and TRBJ1-2, with 7 bases lining up with TRBD1. The CDR3 contains 17 residues. Germline trimming cut 5 bases from V and 0 bases from J; bases unmatched to any gene: 12. Germline CDR1 reads LNHDA; CDR2 reads SQIVND (reference sequence).

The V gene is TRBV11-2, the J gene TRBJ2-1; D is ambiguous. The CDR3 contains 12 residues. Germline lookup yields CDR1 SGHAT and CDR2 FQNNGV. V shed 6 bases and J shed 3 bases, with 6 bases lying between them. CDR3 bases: TGTGCCAGCAGTCGTTTCTACAATGAGCAGTTCTTC. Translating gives CASSRFYNEQFF.

The CDR3 DNA reads as TGCGCCAGCAGCACAACAGGTTATAATGAAAAACTGTTTTTT. This codes for CASSTTGYNEKLFF. This chain links TRBV5-1 with TRBJ1-4; D is possibly TRBD1 (5 bases). This CDR3 comprises 14 residues. The V and J ends lost 4 bases and 4 bases respectively, with 11 bases between them. CDR1 SGHRS and CDR2 YFSETQ come from the germline V gene.

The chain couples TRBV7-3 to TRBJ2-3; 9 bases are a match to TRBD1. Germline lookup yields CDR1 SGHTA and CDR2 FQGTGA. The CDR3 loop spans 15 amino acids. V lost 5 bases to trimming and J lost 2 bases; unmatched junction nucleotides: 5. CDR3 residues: CASSRGQGFTDTQYF. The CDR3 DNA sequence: TGTGCCAGCAGCCGCGGACAGGGGTTCACAGATACGCAGTATTTT.

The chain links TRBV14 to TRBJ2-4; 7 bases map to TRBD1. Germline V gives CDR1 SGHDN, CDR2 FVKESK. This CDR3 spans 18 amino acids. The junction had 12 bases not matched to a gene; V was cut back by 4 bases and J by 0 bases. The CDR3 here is CASSLRQGEGLAKNIQYF. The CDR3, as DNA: TGTGCCAGCAGCCTAAGACAGGGTGAAGGTTTAGCCAAAAACATTCAGTACTTC.

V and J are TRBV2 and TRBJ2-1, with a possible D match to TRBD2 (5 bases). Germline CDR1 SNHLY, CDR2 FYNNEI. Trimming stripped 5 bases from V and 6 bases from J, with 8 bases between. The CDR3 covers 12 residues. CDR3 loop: CASSYGLNEQFF. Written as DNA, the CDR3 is TGTGCCAGCAGTTATGGACTCAATGAGCAGTTCTTC.

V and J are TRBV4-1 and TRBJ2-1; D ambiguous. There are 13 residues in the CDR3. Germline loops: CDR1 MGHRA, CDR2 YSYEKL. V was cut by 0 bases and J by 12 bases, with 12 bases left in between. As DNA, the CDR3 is TGCGCCAGCAGCCAAGACAGATCAATGATGCAGTTCTTC. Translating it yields CASSQDRSMMQFF.

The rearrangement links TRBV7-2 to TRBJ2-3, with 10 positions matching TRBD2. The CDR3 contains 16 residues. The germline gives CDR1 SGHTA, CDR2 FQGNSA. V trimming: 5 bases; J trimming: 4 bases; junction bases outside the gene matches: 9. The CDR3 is CASSPPLAGGSDTQYF. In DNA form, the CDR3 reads TGTGCCAGCAGCCCCCCGTTAGCGGGGGGCTCAGATACGCAGTATTTT.

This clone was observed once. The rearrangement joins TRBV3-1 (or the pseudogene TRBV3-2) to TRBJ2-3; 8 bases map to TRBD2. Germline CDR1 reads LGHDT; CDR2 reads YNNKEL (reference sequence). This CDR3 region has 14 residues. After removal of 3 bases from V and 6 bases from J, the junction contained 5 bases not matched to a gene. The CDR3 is CASSHSGGADTQYF. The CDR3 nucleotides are TGTGCCAGCAGCCATTCCGGGGGGGCGGATACGCAGTATTTT.

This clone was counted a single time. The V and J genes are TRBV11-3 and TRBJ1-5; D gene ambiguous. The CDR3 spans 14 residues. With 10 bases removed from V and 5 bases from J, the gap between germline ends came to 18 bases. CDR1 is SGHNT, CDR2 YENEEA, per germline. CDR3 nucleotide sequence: TGTGCCACCCCCCTGGCGGCGACGGATCAGCCCCAGCATTTT. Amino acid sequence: CATPLAATDQPQHF.

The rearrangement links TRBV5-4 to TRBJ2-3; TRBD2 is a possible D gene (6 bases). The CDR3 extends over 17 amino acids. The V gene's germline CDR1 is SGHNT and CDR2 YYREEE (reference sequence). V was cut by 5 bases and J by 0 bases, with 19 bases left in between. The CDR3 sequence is CASSPALTSRSTDTQYF. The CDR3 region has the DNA TGTGCCAGCAGTCCCGCCCTAACTAGCCGCAGCACAGATACGCAGTATTTT.

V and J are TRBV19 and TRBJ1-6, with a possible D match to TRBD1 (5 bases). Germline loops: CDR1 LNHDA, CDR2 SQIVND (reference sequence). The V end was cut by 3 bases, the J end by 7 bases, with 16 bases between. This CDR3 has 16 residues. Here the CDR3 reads CASSIWPGGKNSPLHF. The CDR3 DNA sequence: TGTGCCAGTAGTATTTGGCCCGGGGGGAAGAATTCACCCCTCCACTTT.

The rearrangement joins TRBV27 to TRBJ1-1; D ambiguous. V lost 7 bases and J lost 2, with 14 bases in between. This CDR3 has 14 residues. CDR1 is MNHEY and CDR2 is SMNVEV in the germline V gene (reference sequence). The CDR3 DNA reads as TGTGCCAGCACCTCCCTGGGGAGTAACACTGAAGCTTTCTTT. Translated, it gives CASTSLGSNTEAFF.

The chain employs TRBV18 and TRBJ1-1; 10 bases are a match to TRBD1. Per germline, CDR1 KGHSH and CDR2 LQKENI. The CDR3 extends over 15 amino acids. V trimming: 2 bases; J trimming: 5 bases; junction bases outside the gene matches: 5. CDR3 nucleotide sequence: TGTGCCAGCTCACCAACCGGACAGGGGGTTACTGAAGCTTTCTTT. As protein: CASSPTGQGVTEAFF.

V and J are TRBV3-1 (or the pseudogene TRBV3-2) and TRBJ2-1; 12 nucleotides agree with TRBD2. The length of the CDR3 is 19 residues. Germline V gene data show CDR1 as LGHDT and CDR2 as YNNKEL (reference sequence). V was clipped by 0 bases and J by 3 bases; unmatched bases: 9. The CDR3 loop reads CASSQEASGGAKNYNEQFF. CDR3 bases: TGTGCCAGCAGCCAAGAAGCTAGCGGGGGGGCAAAAAACTACAATGAGCAGTTCTTC.

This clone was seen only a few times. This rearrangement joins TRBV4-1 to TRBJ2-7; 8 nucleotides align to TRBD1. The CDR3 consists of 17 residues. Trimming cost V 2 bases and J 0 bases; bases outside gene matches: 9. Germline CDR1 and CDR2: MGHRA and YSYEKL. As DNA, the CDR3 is TGCGCCAGCAGCCAACCCGGGACAGGATGGTTCTCCTACGAGCAGTACTTC. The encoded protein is CASSQPGTGWFSYEQYF.

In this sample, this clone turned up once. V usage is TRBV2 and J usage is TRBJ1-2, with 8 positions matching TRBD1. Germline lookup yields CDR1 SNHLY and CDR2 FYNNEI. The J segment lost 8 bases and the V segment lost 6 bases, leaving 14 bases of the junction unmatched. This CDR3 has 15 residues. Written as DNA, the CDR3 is TGTGCCAGCAGACGTTTGGTGACAGGGGCGGGAGGCTACACCTTC. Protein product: CASRRLVTGAGGYTF.

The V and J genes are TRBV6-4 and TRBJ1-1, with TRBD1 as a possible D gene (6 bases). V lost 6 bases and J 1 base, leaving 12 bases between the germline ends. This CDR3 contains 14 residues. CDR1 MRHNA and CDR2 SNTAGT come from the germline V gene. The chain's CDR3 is CASRLQGSNTEAFF. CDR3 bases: TGTGCCAGCAGGTTACAGGGCTCGAACACTGAAGCTTTCTTT.

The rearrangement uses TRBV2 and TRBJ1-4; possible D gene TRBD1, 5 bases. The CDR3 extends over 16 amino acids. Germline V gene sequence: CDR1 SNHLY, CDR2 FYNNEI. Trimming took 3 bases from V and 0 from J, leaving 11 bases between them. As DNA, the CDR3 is TGTGCCAGCAGTGATGGGGGGATAGCAACTAATGAAAAACTGTTTTTT. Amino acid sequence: CASSDGGIATNEKLFF.

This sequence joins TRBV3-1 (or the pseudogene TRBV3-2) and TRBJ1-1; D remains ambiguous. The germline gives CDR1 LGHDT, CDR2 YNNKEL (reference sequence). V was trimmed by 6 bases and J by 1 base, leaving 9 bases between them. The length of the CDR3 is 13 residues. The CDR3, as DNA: TGTGCCAGCAGACAACTAGGGAACACTGAAGCTTTCTTT. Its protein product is CASRQLGNTEAFF.

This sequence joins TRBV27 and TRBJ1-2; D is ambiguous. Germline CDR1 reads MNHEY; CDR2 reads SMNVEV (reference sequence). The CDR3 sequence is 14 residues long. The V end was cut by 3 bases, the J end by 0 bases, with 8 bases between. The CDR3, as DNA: TGTGCCAGCAGTTTCCGAGGATCTAACTATGGCTACACCTTC. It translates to CASSFRGSNYGYTF.

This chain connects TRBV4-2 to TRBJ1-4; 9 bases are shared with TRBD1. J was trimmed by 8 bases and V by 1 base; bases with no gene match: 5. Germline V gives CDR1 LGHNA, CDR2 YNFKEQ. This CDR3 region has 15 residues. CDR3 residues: CASSQAGTGREKLFF. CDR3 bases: TGTGCCAGCAGCCAAGCAGGGACAGGGAGAGAAAAACTGTTTTTT.

CDR3 residues: CASSYDTSNTEAFF. The DNA for the CDR3 is TGTGCCAGCAGTTACGACACCAGTAACACTGAAGCTTTCTTT. J is TRBJ1-1 and V is TRBV6-5; D call uncertain. The germline gives CDR1 MNHEY, CDR2 SVGAGI. The V end lost 2 bases, the J end lost 2 bases, and 9 bases lay between the germline ends. The CDR3 sequence is 14 residues long.